This TCR beta chain was found in a study of T cell responses to AZD1222 COVID-19 vaccine. Clones were sequenced by immunoSEQ multiplex PCR, and TCRdb holds only the in-frame ones, with some missing. The sample lists about 130,000 clones, approximately 93% seen once, with about 5% in the top ten. Germline CDR1 MDHEN, CDR2 SYDVKM. The V and J ends lost 1 base and 6 bases respectively, with 9 bases between them. The CDR3 length is 13 residues. Study-wide findings and caveats: Unmutated regions of variants are reportedly targeted by nearly half of spike-specific TCRs. Donors, mostly white British, included more females; clonal diversity was possibly underestimated. The CD4 TCRs associated with vaccination extended across spike and predominated at 160-218 and 743-854. A rise in Spike-specific TCR breadth and depth followed two AZD1222 doses.

In this sample, this clone turned up once. The antigen is unknown. The sequencing here drew on peripheral blood, taken on day 0 of AZD1222 vaccination. The chain couples TRBV28 to TRBJ1-2; D possibly corresponds to TRBD1 (5 bases). The TCR comes from an adult in good health. The CDR3 protein is CASSLSGGDGYTF. The CDR3 DNA sequence: TGTGCCAGCAGTTTATCCGGGGGTGATGGCTACACCTTC.